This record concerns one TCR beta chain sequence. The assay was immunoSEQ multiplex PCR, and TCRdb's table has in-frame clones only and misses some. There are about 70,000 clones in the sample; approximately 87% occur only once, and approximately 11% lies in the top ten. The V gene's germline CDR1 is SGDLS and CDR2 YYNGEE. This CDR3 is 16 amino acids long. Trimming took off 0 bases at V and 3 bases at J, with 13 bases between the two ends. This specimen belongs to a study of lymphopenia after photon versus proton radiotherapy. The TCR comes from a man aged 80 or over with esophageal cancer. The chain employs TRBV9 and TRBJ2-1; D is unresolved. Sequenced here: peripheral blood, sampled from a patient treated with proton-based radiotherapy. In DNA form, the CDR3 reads TGTGCCAGCAGCGTAGGAGAAAGTGGGCACTACAATGAGCAGTTCTTC. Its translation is CASSVGESGHYNEQFF.